What follows describes a single T cell receptor (beta chain). Its matching antigen is unknown. This entry comes from a study of T cell responses to AZD1222 COVID-19 vaccine. Findings of the study overall: Females outnumbered males among donors, who were mostly white British; clonal diversity was possibly underestimated.

Assay: immunoSEQ multiplex PCR; the TCRdb copy retains only in-frame clones and omits some. Among approximately 110,000 clones, 88% were seen once, and the ten largest hold approximately 5.4%. V lost 2 bases and J lost 0, with 11 bases in between. The CDR3 has 15 amino acids. Germline values: CDR1 MNHNY, CDR2 SVGAGI (reference sequence). This sequence originates from an adult in good health. The chain combines TRBV6-6 with TRBJ2-7; unclear D gene. This specimen was peripheral blood, taken on day 0 of AZD1222 vaccination. The CDR3 spells CASSYARHNSYEQYF. Here the CDR3 DNA reads TGTGCCAGCAGTTACGCGAGACACAACTCCTACGAGCAGTACTTC.